This TCR beta chain is from a study of T cell responses to AZD1222 COVID-19 vaccine. Profiled with immunoSEQ multiplex PCR; TCRdb holds only in-frame clones, not every one. The sample holds roughly 150,000 clones; 88% are singletons and the top ten take 3% to 4%. Regarding the study as a whole: Spike-spanning, vaccine-associated CD4 TCRs were dominant at 160-218 and 743-854. Nearly half of spike-specific TCRs reportedly target variant regions that are unmutated in the B.1.351 and B.1.1.7 variants. Baseline serostatus was positive in only 5 to 7 AZD1222 recipients. Mostly white British, mostly female donors; authors suggested clonal diversity may be underestimated.

Trimming took 0 bases from V and 2 from J, leaving 12 bases between them. The CDR3 is 15 residues long. The germline gives CDR1 SGHNT, CDR2 YYREEE (reference sequence). As for this clone: Its antigen remains unknown.

The specimen was peripheral blood, collected on day 0 of MenACWY control vaccination. The chain employs TRBV5-4 and TRBJ2-7; TRBD2 might be the D (5 bases). This TCR was recovered from an adult in good health. CDR3 DNA: TGTGCCAGCAGCTTGGAAGGGAGCAGGACCTACGAGCAGTACTTC. It translates to CASSLEGSRTYEQYF.